This section outlines one TCR beta chain sequence together with its context. Its antigen specificity is not known. Per-nucleotide qualities are absent, and no much larger clonotype sits a single base away. These data originate in a study of tumor and adjacent non-tumor tissue in lung cancer (dated by TCRdb to the late 2010s). Notes on the research overall: The cohort included under 15 adenocarcinoma, a couple of squamous cell carcinoma and 1 small cell lung cancer patients. A total of approximately 120,000,000 productive TCRbeta reads were generated by sequencing, corresponding to an average of about 4.2 million reads per sample. For each patient, one tumor sample and one normal lung sample were taken, giving thirty paired specimens that underwent TCRbeta CDR3 sequencing. The study compared bulk TCRbeta repertoires from lung tumor tissue and matched distant non-tumor lung tissue of some 16 lung cancer patients. Ages among the roughly 15 patients ranged from about 31 to 80 years, there were 10 men and 5 women, and disease was at TNM stage I to III. General conclusions and limits of the study: Significantly higher TCR diversity (inverse Simpson) was observed in tumor tissue than in normal lung tissue (approximately 400 vs 170, P = 0.0075, Mann-Whitney U test). TCR diversity was significantly higher in younger patients, and greater tumor TCR diversity was associated with shorter overall survival and shorter disease-free survival. The methods do not name the sequencing platform or mention unique molecular identifiers. Only 15 or so patients were included in the cohort, and the need for larger samples and more detailed clinical data was noted by the authors. Peripheral blood was not sequenced, so blood TCRbeta repertoires in these lung cancer patients were not examined. In normal lung, the top 100 clones accounted for a significantly larger cumulative share of the repertoire than in tumor tissue.

Via the germline V gene, CDR1 is SGHRS and CDR2 YFSETQ. For this chain, trimming is 3 bases at the V end and 10 bases at the J end, and the number of junction bases without a gene match is 12. The CDR3 sequence holds 14 residues, the cysteine and phenylalanine included. Only CDR3 DNA remains: 42 bases, in frame from the first base. RNA was isolated from bulk unsorted tissue, and RNA quality was assessed with a NanoDrop ND-1000 and an Agilent 2100. Normal lung samples were distant non-tumor tissue taken more than 3 cm from the tumor edge. Donors were newly diagnosed lung cancer patients admitted for thoracic surgery in China between August and November 2014, without prior chemotherapy. The study excluded patients who had received radiotherapy or chemotherapy before or who had another cancer at the same time. Pieces of surgical tissue measuring about 1-2 cm3 were kept in RNAlater solution and stored at -80 degrees C until use.

Preparation of the library involved multiplex PCR. TCRdb records Illumina HiSeq 2500 as the sequencer. Following protocols modified from ARM-PCR, the researchers constructed TCRbeta libraries through three rounds of nested PCR with primers (Table S4). PCR products of 200-500 bp were gel-excised and purified with the QIAquick gel extraction kit before sequencing. Regarding the original processing steps: Trimmomatic was used to clean the reads, FLASH merged the cleaned reads into complete CDR3 sequences, and MiTCR assigned the sequences to V(D)J germline segments. Clonal diversity was computed as the inverse Simpson's index with VDJtools. In-frame sequences without a premature stop codon were defined as productive reads. TCRdb handled the public reads itself, with Q25 trimming in fastp and clone calling in MiXCR, and kept productive beta chains. All rows with the same CDR3 protein become a single entry with the most common DNA and genes. V and J calls and clone size were set by TCRdb, not the authors. A total of 100,000 or so distinct CDR3 sequences appear in this sample, 55% to 65% of them only once. The ten largest clonotypes hold around 20% of the sample.

Sequences were obtained from distant non-tumor lung tissue. Rearrangement joined TRBV5-1 to TRBJ1-1; TRBD1 aligns with 7 central bases. The clonotype originates from a young man with non-small cell lung cancer. The nucleotides are TGCGCCAGCAGCTCGACAGGGCCCCGAACCGGAGCTTTCTTT. Translated, it gives CASSSTGPRTGAFF.